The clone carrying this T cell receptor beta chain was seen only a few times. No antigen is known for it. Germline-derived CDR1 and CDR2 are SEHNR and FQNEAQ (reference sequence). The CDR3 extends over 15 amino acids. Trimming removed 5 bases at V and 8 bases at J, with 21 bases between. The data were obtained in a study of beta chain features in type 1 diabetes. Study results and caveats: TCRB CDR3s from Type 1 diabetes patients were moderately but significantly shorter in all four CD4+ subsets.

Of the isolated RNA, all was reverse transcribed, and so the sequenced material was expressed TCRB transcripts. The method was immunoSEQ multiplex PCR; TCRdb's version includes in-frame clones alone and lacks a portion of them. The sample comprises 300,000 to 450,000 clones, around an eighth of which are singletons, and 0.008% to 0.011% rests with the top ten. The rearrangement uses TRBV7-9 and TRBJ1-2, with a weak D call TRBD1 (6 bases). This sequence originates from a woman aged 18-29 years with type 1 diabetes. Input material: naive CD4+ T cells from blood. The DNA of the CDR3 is TGTGCCAGCAGCCTCCCCCAGGGGCTCTCGGGGGGCTACACCTTC. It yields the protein CASSLPQGLSGGYTF.